This T cell receptor beta chain was captured by sequencing in a study of T cell responses to AZD1222 COVID-19 vaccine. Study findings and constraints: It was only 6 or 7 AZD1222 recipients who were seropositive at baseline. Breadth and depth of Spike-specific TCRs rose after two AZD1222 doses. Clonal diversity was possibly underestimated, and white British individuals and females predominated among donors.

Pooled in the analysis were second doses at about 4 or about 12 weeks. TCRdb's table, derived via immunoSEQ multiplex PCR, lists solely in-frame clones and lacks some. The sample lists roughly 100,000 clones, around nine tenths occurring once. Only a few counts were recorded for this clone. Its antigen is not identified. The J segment lost 5 bases and the V segment lost 3 bases, leaving 2 bases of the junction unmatched. The CDR3 extends over 13 amino acids. Looked up from germline, CDR1 is SGDLS and CDR2 is YYNGEE. Sequenced here: peripheral blood, sampled 28 days after the second AZD1222 dose. The chain employs TRBV9 and TRBJ1-2; TRBD1 aligns across 9 bases. The sequence came from an adult who received the AZD1222 COVID-19 vaccine. The CDR3 spells CASSAGTGYGYTF. The CDR3 bases are TGTGCCAGCAGCGCCGGGACAGGGTATGGCTACACCTTC.